This T cell receptor (beta chain) was sequenced for a study of identical twins. There are many counts of this clonotype. TCRdb reprocessed the 5' RACE reads with MiXCR, giving one entry per CDR3 protein. The sample yields hundreds of thousands of distinct CDR3 sequences, 8.5% to 9% seen once. Each donor was a healthy Caucasian. The CDR3 contains 17 residues. With 5 bases clipped from V and 10 bases from J, the junction kept 17 bases outside the gene matches. The germline gives CDR1 MNHEY, CDR2 SMNVEV (reference sequence). These same data were also listed under a study on yellow fever vaccine responses in identical twins.

J is TRBJ1-6 and V is TRBV27; 7 nucleotides line up with TRBD1. The clonotype was recovered from a woman aged 18-29 years in good health. The sequenced sample was PBMCs. For the CDR3, the DNA is TGTGCCAGCAGTCCCAAGCCCACAGGGGCAATTCGGTCACCCCTCCACTTT. Translating gives CASSPKPTGAIRSPLHF.